The clone carrying this T cell receptor beta chain was seen at least ten times. Its antigen remains unknown. The second PCR ran about 6 to 12 cycles with a sample-barcoded 5' primer and J-beta primers. One entry per CDR3 protein, called by TCRdb with MiXCR from the 5' RACE reads. Of more than 750,000 distinct CDR3 sequences in the sample, roughly 28% are singletons; the top ten hold around 9.6%. J lost 4 bases, V lost 1 base, and 3 bases had no gene match. The CDR3 length is 14 residues. Germline values: CDR1 SGHTA, CDR2 FQGNSA. The data derive from a study of blood T cells in healthy people across ages. The study's findings and limits: Relative to aged donors, long-lived donors carried more naive CD4+ cells and displayed higher diversity.

Isolated PBMCs totaled at least 7 million in each sample. The sample also formed part of further work on T cells of mothers and their children.

This chain links TRBV7-2 with TRBJ1-2; the match to TRBD1 covers 7 bases. The receptor comes from a woman aged 35 to 49 in good health. What was sequenced was blood. DNA of the CDR3: TGTGCCAGCAGCTTAGAGAGGGACAGCTATGGCTACACCTTC. Its translation is CASSLERDSYGYTF. The variable domain in full, with the rest retrieved from reference TRBV7-2 and TRBJ1-2, is GAGVSQSPSNKVTEKGKDVELRCDPISGHTALYWYRQSLGQGLEFLIYFQGNSAPDKSGLPSDRFSAERTGGSVSTLTIQRTQQEDSAVYLCASSLERDSYGYTFGSGTRLTVV.